Following are 24 T cell receptor beta chains from one sample sequenced in a study of Graves' ophthalmopathy and Graves' hyperthyroidism. CDR3 regions of TCR beta were amplified from RNA transcripts. Scientists carried out first-round RT-PCR using HTBI primers and then a second-round multiplex PCR. MiXCR was run by TCRdb on the multiplex PCR reads, yielding one entry per CDR3 protein. The repertoire holds about 240,000 distinct CDR3 sequences, with less than 55% as singletons. The sequenced sample was peripheral blood. The receptors stem from an adult man with Graves' ophthalmopathy.

The chain employs TRBV7-9 and TRBJ2-2; D ambiguous. In germline, CDR1 is SEHNR, CDR2 FQNEAQ (reference sequence). This CDR3 has 14 amino acids. V shed 7 bases and J shed 0 bases, with 9 bases lying between them. In nucleotides, the CDR3 is TGTGCCAGCACCTCAAGCGCGAACACCGGGGAGCTGTTTTTT. This encodes CASTSSANTGELFF.

In this sample, this clonotype turned up a few times. CDR3 sequence (DNA): TGTGCCAGCAGCCCTGGGGCCCCAGAGACCCAGTACTTC. This translates into CASSPGAPETQYF. The chain recombines TRBV3-1 with TRBJ2-5; possibly TRBD1 for D (5 bases). Per the germline V gene, CDR1 is LGHDT and CDR2 is YNNKEL (reference sequence). With 4 bases removed from V and 4 bases from J, the gap between germline ends came to 10 bases. CDR3 length: 13 amino acids.

This clonotype was counted between two and nine times. The chain combines TRBV18 with TRBJ1-5; D not resolved. Germline V gene lookup returns CDR1 KGHSH and CDR2 LQKENI. The CDR3 is made up of 13 amino acids. Between the trimmed V and J ends, which lost 5 bases and 10 bases, there was a span of 15 bases. CDR3 region: CASSDGSSEPQHF. CDR3 DNA sequence: TGTGCCAGCTCAGACGGCAGTTCTGAACCCCAGCATTTT.

This clonotype was found a few times. The rearrangement joins TRBV15 to TRBJ2-2, with unresolved D. The ends were cut back, 4 bases at V and 0 bases at J, with 18 bases in the middle. Germline V gene sequence: CDR1 LNHNV, CDR2 YYDKDF (reference sequence). The CDR3 runs to 18 residues. The CDR3 DNA is TGTGCCACCAGCAAGGGCAGAGTTGGAATCCCGAACACCGGGGAGCTGTTTTTT. Its translation is CATSKGRVGIPNTGELFF.

This chain links TRBV5-4 with TRBJ1-1; D unclear. The CDR3 contains 15 residues. V lost 4 bases and J lost 4, with 17 bases in between. Germline V gives CDR1 SGHNT, CDR2 YYREEE (reference sequence). In nucleotides, the CDR3 is TGTGCCAGCAGCCTCCTCCTTGGTGTGGGCACTGAAGCTTTCTTT. Translation: CASSLLLGVGTEAFF.

The chain carries TRBV29-1 and TRBJ1-2, with TRBD1 as a possible D gene (6 bases). Germline lookup yields CDR1 SQVTM and CDR2 ANQGSEA. Trimming pared 3 bases from V and 7 bases from J, leaving 21 bases between. CDR3 length equals 15 residues. The CDR3: CSVDYRTGGHSGYTF. CDR3 DNA: TGCAGCGTTGATTACAGGACGGGGGGACATAGTGGCTACACCTTC.

This chain uses TRBV29-1 with TRBJ1-1; no clear D gene. The V end lost 3 bases, the J end lost 2 bases, and 13 bases lay between the germline ends. There are 14 residues in the CDR3. The V gene's germline CDR1 is SQVTM and CDR2 ANQGSEA. The CDR3 region has the DNA TGCAGCGTTGAGTCAGTTTCTCTTAACACTGAAGCTTTCTTT. The encoded protein is CSVESVSLNTEAFF.

This clonotype has just a few counts. V is TRBV24-1 and J is TRBJ2-7; tentative D call: TRBD1 (5 bases). Germline assignment: CDR1 KGHDR and CDR2 SFDVKD. This CDR3 region has 14 residues. Trimming removed 3 bases at V and 2 bases at J, with 10 bases between. CDR3 region: CATSDTGQAYEQYF. CDR3 bases: TGTGCCACCAGTGATACCGGACAAGCCTACGAGCAGTACTTC.

For this clonotype: This sequence may be a read error, since a much larger clone differs from it by one base. In DNA form, the CDR3 reads TGTGCCAGCAGCAAAGCTCACGAGCAGTACTTC. Translated: CASSKAHEQYF. The rearrangement links TRBV12-3 or TRBV12-4 to TRBJ2-7; D gene unclear. CDR3 size: 11 residues. V was cut by 6 bases and J by 5 bases, with 8 bases left in between.

J is TRBJ2-7 and V is TRBV2, with a tentative D call TRBD2 (6 bases). The germline V gene encodes CDR1 SNHLY and CDR2 FYNNEI. V lost 5 bases, J lost 5 bases, and 16 bases lay in between. The CDR3 has 14 amino acids. In DNA, the CDR3 is TGTGCCAGCAGTTTCGGAGGGCCCAGTCACGAGCAGTACTTC. It translates to CASSFGGPSHEQYF. Looking up the rest from reference TRBV2 and TRBJ2-7 gives the full variable domain: EPEVTQTPSHQVTQMGQEVILRCVPISNHLYFYWYRQILGQKVEFLVSFYNNEISEKSEIFDDQFSVERPDGSNFTLKIRSTKLEDSAMYFCASSFGGPSHEQYFGPGTRLTVT.

For this clonotype: One end of the junction varies from germline; a read error may be responsible. The DNA of the CDR3 is TGTGCTACTCAGGGTTCTCGGAACGCCGGGGAGCTGTTTTTT. Translation: CATQGSRNAGELFF. The gene calls are TRBV2 and TRBJ2-2; D possibly corresponds to TRBD1 (5 bases). CDR1 is SNHLY, CDR2 FYNNEI, per germline. This CDR3 comprises 14 residues.

This clonotype was observed a handful of times. The J gene is TRBJ2-2, the V gene TRBV6-5; D is undetermined. Per the germline V gene, CDR1 is MNHEY and CDR2 is SVGAGI. The CDR3 is made up of 13 amino acids. V shed 4 bases and J shed 5 bases, with 8 bases lying between them. The CDR3 DNA is TGTGCCAGCAGTTCTCTCGCGACCGGGGAGCTGTTTTTT. It yields the protein CASSSLATGELFF.

V and J are TRBV4-1 and TRBJ1-2, with D tentatively TRBD1 (6 bases). The germline V and J ends were trimmed by 0 bases and 4 bases, with 15 bases remaining between them. CDR3 length: 16 amino acids. Germline lookup yields CDR1 MGHRA and CDR2 YSYEKL. The CDR3 nucleotides are TGCGCCAGCAGCCAAGATTCGACAGGACAGCGCTATGGCTACACCTTC. This encodes CASSQDSTGQRYGYTF.

This clonotype was recorded a few times. The V call is TRBV9, the J call TRBJ1-1, with a weak D call TRBD1 (6 bases). V was pared by 4 bases and J by 8 bases, with 12 bases between. The CDR3 length is 12 residues. Germline V gene sequence: CDR1 SGDLS, CDR2 YYNGEE. The DNA of the CDR3 is TGTGCCAGCAGCCCACAGGGCGAGGAAGCTTTCTTT. This gives the protein CASSPQGEEAFF.

This clonotype was counted between two and nine times. The rearrangement joins TRBV4-3 to TRBJ1-2, with a tentative D call TRBD1 (5 bases). The ends were cut back, 6 bases at V and 3 bases at J, with 14 bases in the middle. The CDR3 totals 14 residues. CDR1 and CDR2 (germline): LGHNA, YSLEER. This CDR3 reads CASSSGGSDYGYTF. The CDR3 nucleotides are TGCGCCAGCAGTTCGGGGGGATCGGACTATGGCTACACCTTC.

This clonotype was detected only a few times. This rearrangement joins TRBV7-2 to TRBJ1-5, with D possibly being TRBD1 (6 bases). Germline lookup yields CDR1 SGHTA and CDR2 FQGNSA. V lost 5 bases and J lost 7, with 15 bases in between. The CDR3 consists of 14 residues. The CDR3 coding sequence is TGTGCCAGCAGCCTAGGGGGAAAGGGACAGCCCCAGCATTTT. This gives the protein CASSLGGKGQPQHF. The full variable domain, its missing parts supplied by reference TRBV7-2 and TRBJ1-5, is GAGVSQSPSNKVTEKGKDVELRCDPISGHTALYWYRQSLGQGLEFLIYFQGNSAPDKSGLPSDRFSAERTGGSVSTLTIQRTQQEDSAVYLCASSLGGKGQPQHFGDGTRLSIL.

This clonotype showed up just a few times. The V and J genes are TRBV2 and TRBJ2-5; the match to TRBD1 covers 12 bases. The V and J ends lost 7 bases and 5 bases, in that order; junction bases with no gene match: 5. The germline CDR1 and CDR2 sequences are SNHLY and FYNNEI. The CDR3 has 14 residues. CDR3 bases: TGTGCCAGCACGAGGGACAGGGGGCGGGAGACCCAGTACTTC. Its translation is CASTRDRGRETQYF.

This clonotype has more than one count but fewer than ten. The chain combines TRBV20-1 with TRBJ1-6, with 7 bases identical to TRBD1. This CDR3 region has 14 residues. V trimming: 3 bases; J trimming: 6 bases; junction bases outside the gene matches: 5. Per germline, CDR1 DFQATT and CDR2 SNEGSKA (reference sequence). This CDR3 is CSASPGGLNSPLHF. DNA for the CDR3: TGCAGTGCTAGTCCAGGGGGTCTTAATTCACCCCTCCACTTT.

The V and J genes are TRBV15 and TRBJ1-2; 7 nucleotides match TRBD1. CDR3 length equals 16 residues. V was clipped by 4 bases and J by 3 bases; unmatched bases: 11. Germline assignment: CDR1 LNHNV and CDR2 YYDKDF (reference sequence). The CDR3 loop reads CATSKDRAPPDYGYTF. The CDR3, as DNA: TGTGCCACCAGCAAAGACAGGGCGCCTCCGGACTATGGCTACACCTTC.

The chain carries TRBV7-6 and TRBJ1-4, with 8 bases fitting TRBD1. Germline CDR1 and CDR2: SGHVS and FNYEAQ. This CDR3 spans 14 amino acids. V gave up 6 bases and J gave up 6 bases; unmatched junction bases: 6. Here the CDR3 DNA reads TGTGCCAGCAGTTTCGACAGGGGTGATGAAAAACTGTTTTTT. Translating gives CASSFDRGDEKLFF.

This clonotype was detected only a few times. The CDR3 DNA follows: TGTGCCAGCAGTGAAGCGCTTCGAGGGGGGGCGCGGCAGCCCCAGCATTTT. This translates into CASSEALRGGARQPQHF. The rearrangement links TRBV2 to TRBJ1-5; perhaps TRBD1 as D (6 bases). The germline V gene encodes CDR1 SNHLY and CDR2 FYNNEI. V lost 0 bases and J lost 7, with 19 bases in between. The CDR3 consists of 17 residues.

There are many counts of this clonotype. This chain connects TRBV20-1 to TRBJ1-2; D ambiguous. This CDR3 comprises 16 residues. Trimming cost V 0 bases and J 4 bases, with 18 bases left between them. Germline CDR1 is DFQATT and CDR2 is SNEGSKA (reference sequence). CDR3 protein: CSARDSGVQATYGYTF. The CDR3 coding sequence is TGCAGTGCTAGAGATTCGGGAGTTCAGGCGACCTATGGCTACACCTTC.

As to this clonotype: Just one base apart from a much larger clone, this may be a read error. This chain connects TRBV7-8 to TRBJ1-1, with 7 bases that match TRBD1. The length of the CDR3 is 13 residues. CDR1 and CDR2 from the germline V gene are SGHVS and FQNEAQ. J was trimmed by 3 bases and V by 4 bases; bases with no gene match: 2. The CDR3: CASSSQGYTEAFF. The CDR3 DNA is TGTGCCAGCAGCTCACAGGGGTACACTGAAGCTTTCTTT.

This clonotype was detected a few times. The chain carries TRBV7-9 and TRBJ2-7; tentatively, D is TRBD1 (5 bases). Germline loops: CDR1 SEHNR, CDR2 FQNEAQ (reference sequence). The CDR3 contains 13 residues. The V and J ends lost 7 bases and 3 bases respectively, with 13 bases between them. CDR3 sequence (DNA): TGTGCCAGCAACCAGGGTTTGGGCTACGAGCAGTACTTC. Translating gives CASNQGLGYEQYF.